This TCR beta chain is drawn from a study of cytomegalovirus exposure and HLA in healthy donors. This clone was detected only a few times. The antigen remains unidentified. Study-level results: Follow-up analysis found HLA locus-dependent TCR association rates, highest for DRB1 and lowest for HLA-C.

13 Jbeta primers and 60 Vbeta primers were used for the PCR. Sequencing used immunoSEQ multiplex PCR; TCRdb keeps in-frame clones, though not all of them. The sample holds 150,000 to 200,000 clones, roughly 80% seen once. V lost 7 bases to trimming and J lost 3 bases; unmatched junction nucleotides: 18. Per the germline V gene, CDR1 is SQVTM and CDR2 is ANQGSEA. CDR3 length equals 17 residues. The TCR originated in a man in his forties in good health and CMV-seronegative. Specimen: PBMCs. This rearrangement joins TRBV29-1 to TRBJ1-2, with 9 bases aligning to TRBD1. The chain's CDR3 is CSGRDIGTGLLDYGYTF. The CDR3 DNA is TGCAGCGGCCGGGACATAGGGACAGGGCTCTTGGACTATGGCTACACCTTC.